The present TCR beta chain was sequenced within a study of blood T cell repertoires in COVID-19. The wider study: Acute and convalescent COVID-19 specimens originated in the United States, Italy and Spain. PBMCs, B-cell-depleted T cells, or T cells were the source of the cDNA or gDNA that made up the material.

Original methodology: By means of reference gene primer amplification, nucleated cell counts were estimated. Assay used: immunoSEQ multiplex PCR; TCRdb lists only in-frame clones, some missing. The D gene and trimming were derived from the DNA, and the V and J assignments and clone size from that table. The data contain tens of thousands of clones, around four fifths of them seen just once; the ten biggest clones take up 5.4%. The CDR3 is 16 residues long. V trimming: 2 bases; J trimming: 2 bases; junction bases outside the gene matches: 2. Per the germline V gene, CDR1 is SGHNT and CDR2 is YENEEA. The chain links TRBV11-3 to TRBJ2-1, with 11 bases aligning to TRBD1. The sequence was obtained from a man aged 50 or older with active COVID-19. Specimen: peripheral blood. The CDR3: CASSLRGQGAYNEQFF. The CDR3 DNA sequence: TGTGCCAGCAGCTTACGGGGACAGGGGGCCTACAATGAGCAGTTCTTC.